What follows are 11 T cell receptor beta chains derived from one specimen sequenced in a study of memory CD4+ T cells and cytomegalovirus serostatus. Profiled with immunoSEQ multiplex PCR; TCRdb holds only in-frame clones, not every one. The sample yields under 50,000 clones, about 73% seen once. The sort gate was single viable CD3+CD4+CD8-CD45RO+ cells for memory CD4+ T cells. The sequenced sample consisted of memory CD4+ T cells from blood. The receptors were gathered from an adult in good health and CMV-seronegative.

Points on this clone: One junction end disagrees with the germline gene, perhaps due to a read error. This chain joins TRBV19 and TRBJ2-4; TRBD1 matches 7 bases. The germline V gene has CDR1 LNHDA and CDR2 SQIVND (reference sequence). This CDR3 spans 16 amino acids. DNA of the CDR3: TGTGCCAGTAGTAAGGGACAGCCCGGCGCGGAAGGGGGTCAGCACTTC. Its protein product is CASSKGQPGAEGGQHF.

The chain joins TRBV27 to TRBJ1-1; 10 bases align to TRBD1. Germline V gene lookup returns CDR1 MNHEY and CDR2 SMNVEV (reference sequence). This CDR3 region has 15 residues. With V trimmed by 2 bases and J by 4 bases, 4 bases remained unmatched. The CDR3 protein is CASSLRRDRGTEAFF. CDR3 sequence (DNA): TGTGCCAGCAGTTTACGGCGGGACAGGGGCACTGAAGCTTTCTTT.

This sequence joins TRBV19 and TRBJ2-5; TRBD2 matches at 7 bases. Germline trimming cut 6 bases from V and 3 bases from J; bases unmatched to any gene: 4. Germline V gene data show CDR1 as LNHDA and CDR2 as SQIVND (reference sequence). The CDR3 has 13 residues. In DNA, the CDR3 is TGTGCCAGTAGAGCCGGGGGGAAAGAGACCCAGTACTTC. This codes for CASRAGGKETQYF.

V and J are TRBV2 and TRBJ1-5, with a weak D call TRBD1 (5 bases). Between the trimmed V and J ends, which lost 6 bases and 7 bases, there was a span of 10 bases. There are 12 residues in the CDR3. Germline V gives CDR1 SNHLY, CDR2 FYNNEI. The CDR3 DNA is TGTGCCAGCAGACAGGTTTTACAGCCCCAGCATTTT. Its translation is CASRQVLQPQHF.

The chain carries TRBV28 and TRBJ1-2; 7 bases line up with TRBD1. Trimming cost V 5 bases and J 4 bases; bases outside gene matches: 13. The CDR3 is made up of 16 amino acids. The germline CDR1 and CDR2 sequences are MDHEN and SYDVKM. CDR3 amino acids: CASSASDRVRSYGYTF. The CDR3 region has the DNA TGTGCCAGCAGTGCCTCCGACAGGGTTCGAAGCTATGGCTACACCTTC.

This chain uses TRBV30 with TRBJ2-7; D uncertain. The V gene lost 4 bases and the J gene lost 3 bases, with 13 bases spanning the gap. Germline CDR1 reads GTSNPN; CDR2 reads SVGIG (reference sequence). The CDR3 spans 13 residues. The CDR3 DNA is TGTGCCTGGAAAAGGACCCAAGGCTACGAGCAGTACTTC. It translates to CAWKRTQGYEQYF.

This chain uses TRBV11-3 with TRBJ1-4; the D gene is possibly TRBD1 (6 bases). Germline V gives CDR1 SGHNT, CDR2 YENEEA. Trimming cost V 1 base and J 7 bases, with 13 bases left between them. The length of the CDR3 is 15 residues. This CDR3 reads CASSLGGGWGEKLFF. The DNA for the CDR3 is TGTGCCAGCAGCTTAGGCGGGGGCTGGGGTGAAAAACTGTTTTTT.

V gene TRBV2 combines with J gene TRBJ2-3; D remains ambiguous. In germline, CDR1 is SNHLY, CDR2 FYNNEI. This CDR3 has 13 residues. The V end was cut by 6 bases, the J end by 3 bases, with 10 bases between. The CDR3 bases are TGTGCCAGCAGGGCTGAGTTAACAGATACGCAGTATTTT. Protein sequence: CASRAELTDTQYF.

The chain is built from TRBV7-8 and TRBJ2-7, with TRBD2 matching over 7 bases. Germline V lookup: CDR1 SGHVS, CDR2 FQNEAQ. V dropped 3 bases and J dropped 5; count of bases not matched to a gene: 10. The CDR3 runs to 15 residues. CDR3 sequence (DNA): TGTGCCAGCAGCTTTTGGGGGGGTAGAGCAGACGAGCAGTACTTC. This encodes CASSFWGGRADEQYF.

The J gene is TRBJ1-5, the V gene TRBV29-1; 7 bases align to TRBD1. From germline, CDR1 is SQVTM and CDR2 ANQGSEA. The CDR3 is 12 amino acids. With 6 bases clipped from V and 6 bases from J, the junction kept 5 bases outside the gene matches. As DNA, the CDR3 is TGCAGCGTAGGGGGCGCGGGTCAGCCCCAGCATTTT. Protein: CSVGGAGQPQHF.

The rearrangement uses TRBV5-6 and TRBJ2-7; D not resolved. The germline V gene encodes CDR1 SGHDT and CDR2 YYEEEE. This CDR3 region has 15 residues. V was shortened by 1 base and J by 1 base, with 12 bases between the two germline ends. The CDR3 sequence is CASSLLSAGSYEQYF. CDR3 coding DNA: TGTGCCAGCAGCTTGCTGTCTGCAGGTTCCTACGAGCAGTACTTC.